Below, one TCR beta chain is given with its context. This clone was observed a single time. Its target antigen remains unknown. The sample holds no much larger clone one base away, and base qualities are not on file. Sample time point, as interpreted from the label and publication: week 47, end of study. A 20-mer mutant IDH1 peptide at 300 micrograms in Montanide made up each vaccine dose, which was injected subcutaneously together with topical imiquimod. Patients were given eight vaccinations, in weeks 1, 3, 5, 7, 11, 15, 19 and 23, which matched visits V03 through V10. Newly diagnosed WHO grade 3 or 4 IDH1-mutant astrocytomas showing loss of nuclear ATRX were present in the donors. The samples were drawn from NOA16, a multicentre, single-arm, open-label phase I trial in Germany that tested a mutant IDH1 peptide vaccine in humans for the first time. Genomic DNA for TCRB sequencing was extracted from EDTA blood using the DNeasy Blood and Tissue Kit.

The receptor library was made with the immunoSEQ multiplex PCR assay. Following the manufacturer's protocol, the hsTCRB Kit was used to amplify rearranged TCR beta chain sequences. An Illumina MiSeq was used to sequence the TCRB libraries. As for how the authors treated the data: The proprietary platform of the kit vendor was used for demultiplexing, trimming and gene mapping. TCRdb provides this immuneACCESS table in a form limited to in-frame rearrangements. Some clones are lacking; in checked studies, under half of them reflect an unresolved V gene, and why the rest are absent is not known. V, J and clone size derive from that table, while D and trimming were established from the DNA sequence. Counted in this sample were around 100,000 clones; approximately 89% of them appeared once. Clones ranked in the top ten supply roughly 0.78% of the sample. This sample is part of a study of a mutant IDH1 vaccine in newly diagnosed glioma (dated by TCRdb to 2020 to 2023). Concerning the study at large: Vaccination began 4-6 weeks after radiotherapy alone, or alongside temozolomide cycles in the chemotherapy-containing groups. The roughly 30 treated patients were roughly 62% male and about 40% female, with a mean age of around 40 years. Prior to enrollment, standard therapy consisting of radiotherapy alone, temozolomide alone, or radiochemotherapy with temozolomide had been administered to patients, with the combination being received by most patients. Peripheral blood was drawn at six visits: V03 (baseline), V05, V07, V10, V12 and V13. Longitudinal TCRB deep sequencing was done for 25 to 30 treated patients, wherever samples were available for exploratory analyses. The week-35 safety follow-up took place at visit V12, and the week-47 end of study took place at visit V13.

CDR1 and CDR2, per the germline V gene, are SGHNT and YENEEA. Ends trimmed: V by 4 bases, J by 1 base; bases unmatched to a gene: 12. The CDR3 has 18 amino acids, counting the end cysteine and phenylalanine. The DNA shown is the 54-base CDR3, in frame from base 1. Results and caveats for the whole study, not just this receptor: PBMC samples for TCRB deep sequencing were selected based on availability. No apparent relationship was observed between pseudoprogression and alterations in the top peripheral T cell clonotypes detected by TCRB sequencing. Vaccine-induced immune responses across multiple MHC alleles were detected in 90% to 95% of patients. The authors noted that analyses of patient blood samples could not be reproduced because of sample limitations.

This clonotype was sampled from a woman between 50 and 59 years old with glioma. The V and J genes are TRBV11-3 and TRBJ2-1, with TRBD2 identical over 8 junction bases. Sequenced material: PBMCs, taken from a glioma patient whose treatment included an IDH1 peptide vaccine. The CDR3 in this case is CASSSRAGGQGSYNEQFF. The sequenced DNA: TGTGCCAGCAGCTCGAGGGCGGGAGGTCAGGGATCCTACAATGAGCAGTTCTTC.